This TCR beta chain was captured in a study of T cells after yellow fever vaccination. In the study overall: When fractions had low cell numbers, they were prepared with SMART-Seq v4 Ultra Low Input.

A remark on this clonotype: Its antigen remains unknown.

For TCR, cDNA came from 5'RACE template switching, which added a universal primer site and UMIs. Using its own MiXCR run on the 5' RACE reads, TCRdb lists one record per CDR3 protein. The data hold around 360,000 distinct CDR3 sequences, with 11% observed a single time. Regarding the study as a whole: Reappearance after the booster was seen for most primary-vaccination clones, at roughly 96% CD4 and 80% to 90% CD8. Though weaker, the secondary response peaked faster, on day 5 versus 15.

This CDR3 spans 14 amino acids. V was clipped by 1 base and J by 2 bases, with 6 bases between them. Germline loops: CDR1 LGHNA, CDR2 YNFKEQ. The origin of this receptor is a man in his late teens or twenties who received the YFV17D yellow fever vaccine. Here the sequenced sample was PBMCs, taken on the day of the first yellow fever vaccination. The rearrangement links TRBV4-2 to TRBJ1-3; D remains unclear. CDR3 nucleotide sequence: TGTGCCAGCAGCCAAGTGGACCCTGGAAACACCATATATTTT. The encoded protein is CASSQVDPGNTIYF.